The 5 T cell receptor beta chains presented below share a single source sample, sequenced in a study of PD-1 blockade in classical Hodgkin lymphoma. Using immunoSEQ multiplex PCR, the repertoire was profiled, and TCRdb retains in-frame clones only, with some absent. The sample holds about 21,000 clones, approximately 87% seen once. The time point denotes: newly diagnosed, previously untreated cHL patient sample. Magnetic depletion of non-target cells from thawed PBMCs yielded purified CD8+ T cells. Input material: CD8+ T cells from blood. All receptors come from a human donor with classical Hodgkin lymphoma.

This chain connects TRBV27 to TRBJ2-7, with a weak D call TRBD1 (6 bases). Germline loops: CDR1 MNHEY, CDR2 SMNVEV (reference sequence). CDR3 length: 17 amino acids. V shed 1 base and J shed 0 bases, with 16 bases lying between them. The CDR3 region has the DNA TGTGCCAGCAGTTTATATGAGGACAGTGATTTCTCCTACGAGCAGTACTTC. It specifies CASSLYEDSDFSYEQYF.

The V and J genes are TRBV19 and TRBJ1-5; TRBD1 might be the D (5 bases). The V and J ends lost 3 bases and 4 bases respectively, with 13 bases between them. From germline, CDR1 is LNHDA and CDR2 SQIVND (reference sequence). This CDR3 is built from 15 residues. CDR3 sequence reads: CASSISGATNQPQHF. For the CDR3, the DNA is TGTGCCAGTAGTATTAGTGGGGCCACTAATCAGCCCCAGCATTTT.

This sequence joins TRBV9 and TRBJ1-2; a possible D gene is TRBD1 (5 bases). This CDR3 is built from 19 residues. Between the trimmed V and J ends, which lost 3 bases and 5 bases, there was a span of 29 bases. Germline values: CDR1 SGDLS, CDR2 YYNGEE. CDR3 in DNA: TGTGCCAGCAGCGCCCATAGGGGATTGAGTATGACGGATGATTATGGCTACACCTTC. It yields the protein CASSAHRGLSMTDDYGYTF.

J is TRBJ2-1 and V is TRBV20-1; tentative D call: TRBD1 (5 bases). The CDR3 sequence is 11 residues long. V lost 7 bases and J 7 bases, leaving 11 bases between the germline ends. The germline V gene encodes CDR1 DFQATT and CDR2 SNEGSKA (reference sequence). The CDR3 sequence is CSVPRGNEQFF. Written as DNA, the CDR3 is TGCAGTGTCCCAAGGGGTAATGAGCAGTTCTTC.

CDR3 sequence: CASSGTANEKLFF. In nucleotides, the CDR3 is TGTGCCAGCAGCGGGACAGCTAATGAAAAACTGTTTTTT. The chain is built from TRBV7-9 and TRBJ1-4; TRBD1 aligns across 7 bases. CDR3 length: 13 residues. The germline V gene has CDR1 SEHNR and CDR2 FQNEAQ (reference sequence). V lost 5 bases and J lost 3; bases outside the gene matches: 0.